This entry concerns a single TCR beta chain. These data belong to a study of blood T cell repertoires in COVID-19. The data were produced by immunoSEQ multiplex PCR, yet TCRdb's version contains in-frame clones alone and is incomplete. Of approximately 300,000 clones listed, around 89% are singletons. Germline V gives CDR1 SGHAT, CDR2 FQNNGV. Trimming cost V 5 bases and J 4 bases, with 18 bases left between them. CDR3 length equals 16 residues. The clonotype was recovered from a man aged 30-40 years with acute or convalescent COVID-19. Sequencing was performed on peripheral blood. V is TRBV11-2 and J is TRBJ2-1, with D possibly being TRBD1 (6 bases). DNA for the CDR3: TGTGCCAGCAGCCTGCGAACAGGGCCGGGATACAATGAGCAGTTCTTC. Translating it yields CASSLRTGPGYNEQFF.